This TCR beta chain was identified during a study of neurological immune-mediated disorders. The study's findings and limits: Levels of TCR clonal expansion peaked in HTLV-1-associated myelopathy and reached their lowest in multiple sclerosis, under those of healthy controls.

At least ten counts were recorded for this clonotype. Its matching antigen is unknown. Germline V gives CDR1 MNHEY, CDR2 SVGAGI. V shed 5 bases, J shed 3 bases, and the junction held 6 bases outside the gene matches. The length of the CDR3 is 14 residues. Every sequencing run gave over 180 million TCR-beta sequences, taken from 15-18 subjects. TCRdb recomputed calls from the 5' RACE reads with MiXCR, one row per CDR3 protein. The data hold some 28,000 distinct CDR3 sequences, with more than 6.5% observed a single time. The V gene is TRBV6-5, the J gene TRBJ2-7, with 8 bases aligning to TRBD2. This receptor was identified in a woman between 45 and 60 years old in good health. The sequenced material came from PBMCs. CDR3: CASSKGLARYEQYF. DNA for the CDR3: TGTGCCAGCAGTAAAGGACTAGCCCGCTACGAGCAGTACTTC.